Listed here are 13 T cell receptor beta chains from one sample, sequenced in a study of T cell repertoires in cytomegalovirus infection. One entry per CDR3 protein, called by TCRdb with MiXCR from the reads. This table has 740,000 or so distinct CDR3 sequences, roughly 36% appearing once. Material: PBMCs. The receptors were gathered from a human donor in good health (CMV status not recorded). Some clones in this sample may be carry-over from other donors' samples.

A few counts support this clonotype. The chain is built from TRBV12-3 or TRBV12-4 and TRBJ2-2; D gene uncertain. The V and J ends lost 5 bases and 2 bases respectively, with 12 bases between them. The CDR3 loop spans 15 amino acids. The CDR3 DNA reads TGTGCCAGCAGTCCGAATATTGATAACACCGGGGAGCTGTTTTTT. This gives the protein CASSPNIDNTGELFF.

Remarks on this clonotype: The junction and the germline gene differ at one end; a read error may be behind it. This rearrangement joins TRBV28 to TRBJ2-7, with unresolved D. The CDR3 is 15 amino acids. The germline CDR1 and CDR2 sequences are MDHEN and SYDVKM. In DNA form, the CDR3 reads TGTTCCAGCGTTGTGTACGACCAGCGTCCTTACGAGCCGTACTTC. It yields the protein CSSVVYDQRPYEPYF.

CDR3 coding DNA: TGCGCCAGCAGCTTAGGCCCTCTAGCGGGAGATACCGGGGAGCTGTTTTTT. It translates to CASSLGPLAGDTGELFF. This chain links TRBV5-1 with TRBJ2-2; 10 bases align to TRBD2. CDR3 length equals 17 residues. J gave up 5 bases and V 2 bases, and 9 bases lay outside the gene matches. The germline gives CDR1 SGHRS, CDR2 YFSETQ.

This clonotype was detected ten times or more. The V call is TRBV7-2, the J call TRBJ1-4, with unresolved D. Germline V gene sequence: CDR1 SGHTA, CDR2 FQGNSA. With 5 bases removed from V and 8 bases from J, the gap between germline ends came to 15 bases. There are 14 residues in the CDR3. The CDR3 spells CASSPPPLREKLFF. DNA of the CDR3: TGTGCCAGCAGCCCCCCCCCCCTCCGGGAAAAACTGTTTTTT.

This clonotype was seen once. Since the CDR3 does not end with the conserved phenylalanine or tryptophan, this likely comes from a read error. The chain employs TRBV6-5 and TRBJ2-7, with 9 bases aligning to TRBD1. Trimming at V came to 6 bases and at J to 5 bases, leaving 11 bases not matched to a gene. This CDR3 spans 15 amino acids. The germline gives CDR1 MNHEY, CDR2 SVGAGI. CDR3 in amino acids: CASRRTGTGFNEQYS. CDR3 DNA sequence: TGTGCCAGCAGGCGTACCGGGACAGGGTTCAACGAGCAGTACTCC.

This CDR3 reads CASSYPTAGRGANVLTF. The DNA for the CDR3 is TGTGCCAGCAGTTACCCAACAGCGGGGAGAGGGGCCAACGTCCTGACTTTC. The chain recombines TRBV6-6 with TRBJ2-6; 7 positions agree with TRBD2. Per germline, CDR1 MNHNY and CDR2 SVGAGI (reference sequence). The trim removed 2 bases at V and 4 bases at J, leaving 8 bases unmatched. The CDR3 spans 17 residues.

This rearrangement joins TRBV7-2 to TRBJ2-5, with D tentatively TRBD1 or TRBD2 (5 bases each). This CDR3 has 14 amino acids. Trimming pared 2 bases from V and 9 bases from J, leaving 16 bases between. Per germline, CDR1 SGHTA and CDR2 FQGNSA. CDR3 loop: CASSLRDGPRAQYF. CDR3 DNA sequence: TGTGCCAGCAGCTTACGGGACGGACCCCGGGCCCAGTACTTC.

This chain uses TRBV9 with TRBJ2-2, with 8 bases that match TRBD2. V shed 0 bases, J shed 3 bases, and the junction held 4 bases outside the gene matches. The CDR3 consists of 16 residues. CDR1 and CDR2 (germline): SGDLS, YYNGEE. The CDR3: CASSVAGTRDTGELFF. Here the CDR3 DNA reads TGTGCCAGCAGCGTAGCCGGGACTAGGGACACCGGGGAGCTGTTTTTT. Variable domain in full (rest from reference TRBV9 and TRBJ2-2): DSGVTQTPKHLITATGQRVTLRCSPRSGDLSVYWYQQSLDQGLQFLIQYYNGEERAKGNILERFSAQQFPDLHSELNLSSLELGDSALYFCASSVAGTRDTGELFFGEGSRLTVL.

Concerning this clonotype: Just one base apart from a much larger clone, this may be a read error. The V gene is TRBV7-2, the J gene TRBJ1-5; possibly TRBD1 for D (5 bases). The germline gives CDR1 SGHTA, CDR2 FQGNSA. The V gene lost 1 base and the J gene lost 0 bases, with 16 bases spanning the gap. CDR3 length equals 18 residues. The CDR3 sequence: CASSLGPGLGDSNQPQHF. For the CDR3, the DNA is TGTGCCAGCAGCTTAGGCCCGGGACTGGGGGATAGCAATCAGCCCCAGCATTTT. The full variable domain, with the rest looked up from reference TRBV7-2 and TRBJ1-5, is GAGVSQSPSNKVTEKGKDVELRCDPISGHTALYWYRQSLGQGLEFLIYFQGNSAPDKSGLPSDRFSAERTGGSVSTLTIQRTQQEDSAVYLCASSLGPGLGDSNQPQHFGDGTRLSIL.

Comment on this clonotype: As the CDR3 is not closed by the conserved phenylalanine or tryptophan, this likely results from a read error. The chain has TRBV29-1 and TRBJ2-5; D may correspond to TRBD1 or TRBD2 (5 bases each). The CDR3 runs 14 residues. Trimming stripped 7 bases from V and 5 bases from J, with 20 bases between. Germline V gene data show CDR1 as SQVTM and CDR2 as ANQGSEA. CDR3 in amino acids: CSADGDGLWETQYL. The CDR3 DNA is TGCAGCGCCGATGGGGACGGACTTTGGGAGACCCAGTACTTA.

This clonotype was seen only once. This chain's CDR3 is CASSRTDGTYEQYF. The CDR3 nucleotides read TGCGCCAGCAGCCGGACGGACGGGACCTACGAGCAGTACTTC. The J gene is TRBJ2-7, the V gene TRBV4-1; a possible D gene is TRBD2 (5 bases). This CDR3 comprises 14 residues. Germline V gene sequence: CDR1 MGHRA, CDR2 YSYEKL. V was clipped by 4 bases and J by 2 bases, with 12 bases between them.

This clonotype was counted many times. This chain uses TRBV7-2 with TRBJ1-4, with D unclear. CDR1 and CDR2 (germline): SGHTA, FQGNSA. The CDR3 sequence is 15 residues long. Trimming cost V 5 bases and J 5 bases, with 15 bases left between them. The CDR3 DNA follows: TGTGCCAGCAGCCCCGGGTCTGCCACCAATGAAAAACTGTTTTTT. Protein: CASSPGSATNEKLFF.

The chain combines TRBV28 with TRBJ1-2; D possibly corresponds to TRBD1 (5 bases). This CDR3 has 16 amino acids. V was pared by 2 bases and J by 0 bases, with 13 bases between. Germline assignment: CDR1 MDHEN and CDR2 SYDVKM. The CDR3 DNA reads TGTGCCAGCAGTTTAGCAGGGTCGCACACTAACTATGGCTACACCTTC. This translates into CASSLAGSHTNYGYTF.